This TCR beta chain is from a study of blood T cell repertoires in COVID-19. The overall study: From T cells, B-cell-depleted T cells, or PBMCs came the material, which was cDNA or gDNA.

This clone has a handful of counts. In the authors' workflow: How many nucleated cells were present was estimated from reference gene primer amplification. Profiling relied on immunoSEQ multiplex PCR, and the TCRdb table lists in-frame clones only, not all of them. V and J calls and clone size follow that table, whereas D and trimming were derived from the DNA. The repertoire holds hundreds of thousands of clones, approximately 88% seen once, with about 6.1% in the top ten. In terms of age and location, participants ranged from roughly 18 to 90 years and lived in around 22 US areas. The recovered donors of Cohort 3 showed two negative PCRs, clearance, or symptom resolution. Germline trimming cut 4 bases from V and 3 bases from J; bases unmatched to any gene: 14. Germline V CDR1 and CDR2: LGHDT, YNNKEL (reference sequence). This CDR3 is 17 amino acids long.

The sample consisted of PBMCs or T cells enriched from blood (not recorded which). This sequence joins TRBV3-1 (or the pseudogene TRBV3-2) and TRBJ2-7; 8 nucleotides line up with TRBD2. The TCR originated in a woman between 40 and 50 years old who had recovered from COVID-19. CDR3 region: CASSRTLGTRGLYEQYF. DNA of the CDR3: TGTGCCAGCAGCCGAACTCTGGGGACTAGGGGTCTCTACGAGCAGTACTTC.